This TCR beta chain comes out of a study of OX40 agonist ivuxolimab in advanced cancers. V lost 8 bases and J lost 0; bases outside the gene matches: 4. The CDR3 is made up of 13 amino acids. Germline values: CDR1 LNHNV, CDR2 YYDKDF (reference sequence). Libraries were prepared by immunoSEQ multiplex PCR; TCRdb keeps only in-frame clonotypes and omits some of them. In the table there are about 17,000 clones, 80% of which are singletons. The material was CD4+ or CD8+ T cells sorted from blood, obtained in a trial of the OX40 agonist ivuxolimab. This sequence was found in an adult with an advanced solid tumor such as melanoma, head and neck, liver or kidney cancer. The J gene is TRBJ2-7, the V gene TRBV15; 7 nucleotides agree with TRBD2. CDR3 loop: CATSLAISYEQYF. The CDR3 DNA reads as TGTGCCACCTCACTAGCGATCTCCTACGAGCAGTACTTC.